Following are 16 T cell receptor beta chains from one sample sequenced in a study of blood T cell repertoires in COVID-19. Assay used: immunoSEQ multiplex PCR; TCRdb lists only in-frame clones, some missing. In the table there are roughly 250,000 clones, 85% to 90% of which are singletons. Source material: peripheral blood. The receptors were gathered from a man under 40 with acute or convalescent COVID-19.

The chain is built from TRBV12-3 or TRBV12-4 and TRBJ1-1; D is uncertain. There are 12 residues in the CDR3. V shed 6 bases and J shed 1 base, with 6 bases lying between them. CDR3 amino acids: CASREENTEAFF. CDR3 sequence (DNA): TGTGCCAGCAGGGAGGAGAACACTGAAGCTTTCTTT.

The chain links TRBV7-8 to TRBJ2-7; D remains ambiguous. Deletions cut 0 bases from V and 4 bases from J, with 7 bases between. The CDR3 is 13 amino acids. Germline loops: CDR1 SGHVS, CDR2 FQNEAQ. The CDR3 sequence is CASSLAPRYEQYF. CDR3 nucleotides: TGTGCCAGCAGCTTAGCCCCTAGATACGAGCAGTACTTC.

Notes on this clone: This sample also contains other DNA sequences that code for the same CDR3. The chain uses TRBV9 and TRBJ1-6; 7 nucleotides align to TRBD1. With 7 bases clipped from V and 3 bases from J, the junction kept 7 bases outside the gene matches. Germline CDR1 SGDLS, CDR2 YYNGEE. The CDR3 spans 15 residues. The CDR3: CASSTGDSYNSPLHF. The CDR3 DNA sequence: TGTGCCAGCTCCACGGGGGACAGCTATAATTCACCCCTCCACTTT.

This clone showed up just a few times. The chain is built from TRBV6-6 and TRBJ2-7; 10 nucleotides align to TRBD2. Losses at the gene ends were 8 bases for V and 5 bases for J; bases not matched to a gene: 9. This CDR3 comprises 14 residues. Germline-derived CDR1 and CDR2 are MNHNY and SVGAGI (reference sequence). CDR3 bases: TGTGCCAGCCTCGGGCTAGCGGGAGCCCACGAGCAGTACTTC. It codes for CASLGLAGAHEQYF.

CDR3 sequence reads: CASSTTIEGNYGYTF. As DNA, the CDR3 is TGTGCCAGCAGCACGACAATCGAGGGAAACTATGGCTACACCTTC. The chain recombines TRBV11-3 with TRBJ1-2; D uncertain. Trimming shortened V by 5 bases and J by 2 bases, and 15 bases separated the two germline ends. This CDR3 region has 15 residues. Germline CDR1 reads SGHNT; CDR2 reads YENEEA.

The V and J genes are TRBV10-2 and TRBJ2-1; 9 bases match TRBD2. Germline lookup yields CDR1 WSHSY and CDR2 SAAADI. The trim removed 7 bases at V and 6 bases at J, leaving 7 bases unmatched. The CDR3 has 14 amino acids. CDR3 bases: TGCGCCAGCATGGCTAGCGGGATACGCAATGAGCAGTTCTTC. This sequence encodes CASMASGIRNEQFF.

In DNA, the CDR3 is TGTGCCAGCAGCGGTAGCGGTCCGGAGACCCAGTACTTC. This encodes CASSGSGPETQYF. The chain employs TRBV9 and TRBJ2-5; D possibly corresponds to TRBD2 (6 bases). From germline, CDR1 is SGDLS and CDR2 YYNGEE. This CDR3 comprises 13 residues. Trimming removed 3 bases from V and 5 bases from J, with 11 bases in between.

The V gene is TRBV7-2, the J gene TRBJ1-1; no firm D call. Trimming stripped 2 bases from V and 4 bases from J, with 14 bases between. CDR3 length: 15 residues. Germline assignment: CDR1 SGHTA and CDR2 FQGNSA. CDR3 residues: CASSLNRAVSTEAFF. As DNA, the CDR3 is TGTGCCAGCAGCTTAAATCGCGCTGTTAGCACTGAAGCTTTCTTT.

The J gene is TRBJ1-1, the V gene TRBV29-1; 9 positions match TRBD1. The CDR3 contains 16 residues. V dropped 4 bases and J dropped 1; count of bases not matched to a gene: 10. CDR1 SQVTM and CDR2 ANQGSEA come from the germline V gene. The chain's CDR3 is CSVGTGVFAQNTEAFF. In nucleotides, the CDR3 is TGCAGCGTTGGGACAGGGGTGTTCGCCCAGAACACTGAAGCTTTCTTT.

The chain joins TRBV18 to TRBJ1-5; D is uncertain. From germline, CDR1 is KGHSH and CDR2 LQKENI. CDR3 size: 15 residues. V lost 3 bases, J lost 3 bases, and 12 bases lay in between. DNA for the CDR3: TGTGCCAGCTCACCCGGACGGACTACCAATCAGCCCCAGCATTTT. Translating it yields CASSPGRTTNQPQHF. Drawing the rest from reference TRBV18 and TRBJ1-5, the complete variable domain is NAGVMQNPRHLVRRRGQEARLRCSPMKGHSHVYWYRQLPEEGLKFMVYLQKENIIDESGMPKERFSAEFPKEGPSILRIQQVVRGDSAAYFCASSPGRTTNQPQHFGDGTRLSIL.

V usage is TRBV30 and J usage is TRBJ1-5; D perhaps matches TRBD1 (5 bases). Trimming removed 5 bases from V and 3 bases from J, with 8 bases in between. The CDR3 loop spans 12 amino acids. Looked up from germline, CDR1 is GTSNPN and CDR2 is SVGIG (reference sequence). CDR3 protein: CAWQGYNQPQHF. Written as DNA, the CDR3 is TGTGCCTGGCAGGGTTACAATCAGCCCCAGCATTTT.

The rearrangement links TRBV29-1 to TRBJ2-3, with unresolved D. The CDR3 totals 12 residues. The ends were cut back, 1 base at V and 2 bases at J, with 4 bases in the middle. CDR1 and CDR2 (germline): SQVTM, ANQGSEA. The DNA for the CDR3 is TGCAGCGTTGAAGGTTACACAGATACGCAGTATTTT. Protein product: CSVEGYTDTQYF.

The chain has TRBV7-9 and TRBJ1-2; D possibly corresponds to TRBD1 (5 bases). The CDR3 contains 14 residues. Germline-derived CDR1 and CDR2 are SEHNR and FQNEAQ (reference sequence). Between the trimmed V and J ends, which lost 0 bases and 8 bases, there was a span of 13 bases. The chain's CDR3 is CASSLADRLIGYTF. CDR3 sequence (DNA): TGTGCCAGCAGCTTAGCCGACAGATTAATCGGCTACACCTTC.

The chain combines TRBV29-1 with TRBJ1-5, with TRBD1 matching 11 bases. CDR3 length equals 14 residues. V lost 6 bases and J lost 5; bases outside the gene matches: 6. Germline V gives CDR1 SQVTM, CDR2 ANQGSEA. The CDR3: CSVQLGQGDQPQHF. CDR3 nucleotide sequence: TGCAGCGTCCAGCTGGGACAGGGGGATCAGCCCCAGCATTTT. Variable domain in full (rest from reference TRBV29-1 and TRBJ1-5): SAVISQKPSRDICQRGTSLTIQCQVDSQVTMMFWYRQQPGQSLTLIATANQGSEATYESGFVIDKFPISRPNLTFSTLTVSNMSPEDSSIYLCSVQLGQGDQPQHFGDGTRLSIL.

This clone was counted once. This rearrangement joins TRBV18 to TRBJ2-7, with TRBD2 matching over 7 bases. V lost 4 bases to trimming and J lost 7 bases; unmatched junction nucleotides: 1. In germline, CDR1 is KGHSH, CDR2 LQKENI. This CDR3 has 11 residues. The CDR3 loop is CASSREGEQYF. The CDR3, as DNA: TGTGCCAGCTCACGGGAGGGTGAGCAGTACTTC.

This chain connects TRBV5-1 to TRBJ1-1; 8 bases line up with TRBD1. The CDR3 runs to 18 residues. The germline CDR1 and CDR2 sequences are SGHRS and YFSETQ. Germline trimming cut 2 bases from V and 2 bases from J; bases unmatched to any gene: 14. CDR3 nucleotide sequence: TGCGCCAGCAGCTTCCTTAAGGACAGGGCTAAAGTTAACACTGAAGCTTTCTTT. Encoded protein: CASSFLKDRAKVNTEAFF.